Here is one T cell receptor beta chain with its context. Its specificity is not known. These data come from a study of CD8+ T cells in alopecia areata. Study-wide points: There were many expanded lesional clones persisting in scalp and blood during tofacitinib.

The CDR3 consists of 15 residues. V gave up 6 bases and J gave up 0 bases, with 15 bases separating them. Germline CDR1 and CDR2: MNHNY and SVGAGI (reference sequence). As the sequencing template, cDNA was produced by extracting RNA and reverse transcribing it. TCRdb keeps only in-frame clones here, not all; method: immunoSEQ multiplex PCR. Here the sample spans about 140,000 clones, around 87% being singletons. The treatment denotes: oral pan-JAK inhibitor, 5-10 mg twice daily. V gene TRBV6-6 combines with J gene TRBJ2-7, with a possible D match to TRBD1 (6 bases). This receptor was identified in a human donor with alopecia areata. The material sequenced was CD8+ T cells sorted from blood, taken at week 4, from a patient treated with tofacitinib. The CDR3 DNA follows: TGTGCCAGCAGCAGCGGACAGACCAGCTCCTACGAGCAGTACTTC. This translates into CASSSGQTSSYEQYF.